This record covers a single TCR beta chain. The antigen is not known. The sample is drawn from a study of cytomegalovirus exposure and HLA in healthy donors. The CDR3 consists of 15 residues. Germline-derived CDR1 and CDR2 are SQVTM and ANQGSEA. The J segment lost 4 bases and the V segment lost 6 bases, leaving 14 bases of the junction unmatched. Study findings and constraints: Cytomegalovirus association was listed for about 180 TCR beta chains. The study carried out a later analysis of TCR beta sequences. It associated around 17,000 of them with specific HLA alleles at a false discovery rate of 0.05. Available immune exposure information was restricted to CMV serostatus only.

13 Jbeta primers and 60 Vbeta primers were used for the PCR. Assay: immunoSEQ multiplex PCR; the TCRdb copy retains only in-frame clones and omits some. The sample lists under 200,000 clones, 81% occurring once. The TCR originated in a woman younger than 30 in good health and CMV-seropositive. This chain connects TRBV29-1 to TRBJ2-5; 7 bases fit TRBD2. Sample: PBMCs. As DNA, the CDR3 is TGCAGCGTGCAAACCACCCCGGGGGGAAGAGAGACCCAGTACTTC. It translates to CSVQTTPGGRETQYF.